One sample yielded the 28 T cell receptor beta chains listed below, sequenced in a study of shared clonotypes between healthy human individuals. Data came from immunoSEQ multiplex PCR; TCRdb stores just in-frame clones and leaves some out. The sample shows roughly 2,300,000 clones, roughly 90% of them seen only once. Sequencing was done on a sample of naive CD4+ T cells from PBMCs. Subset defined: CD45RA+ positively selected. Receptors were obtained from a man aged 18 to 29 in good health. Some clones in this sample may be carry-over from other donors' samples.

V and J are TRBV4-2 and TRBJ2-7; D perhaps matches TRBD1 (6 bases). The CDR3 length is 15 residues. Trimming removed 0 bases at V and 2 bases at J, with 11 bases between. CDR1 LGHNA and CDR2 YNFKEQ come from the germline V gene. The CDR3 is CASSQDRDTTYEQYF. In DNA, the CDR3 is TGTGCCAGCAGCCAAGATCGGGACACCACCTACGAGCAGTACTTC.

This clone was picked up one time. DNA for the CDR3: TGTGCCACCCCGGGACAGGGTCTTCTAGAGCAGTTCTTC. Protein sequence: CATPGQGLLEQFF. The V call is TRBV6-4, the J call TRBJ2-1; 9 bases are shared with TRBD1. V shed 10 bases, J shed 10 bases, and the junction held 11 bases outside the gene matches. The germline V gene encodes CDR1 MRHNA and CDR2 SNTAGT. This CDR3 is built from 13 residues.

This clone appeared once. In the same sample, other DNA sequences code for this CDR3. The chain uses TRBV5-1 and TRBJ2-2; D is perhaps TRBD1 (6 bases). From germline, CDR1 is SGHRS and CDR2 YFSETQ. The CDR3 contains 15 residues. V gave up 3 bases and J gave up 3 bases, with 12 bases separating them. This CDR3 is CASSWAGGDTGELFF. CDR3 in DNA: TGCGCCAGCAGCTGGGCTGGGGGCGACACCGGGGAGCTGTTTTTT. Based on the CDR3 plus reference TRBV5-1 and TRBJ2-2, the full variable domain is KAGVTQTPRYLIKTRGQQVTLSCSPISGHRSVSWYQQTPGQGLQFLFEYFSETQRNKGNFPGRFSGRQFSNSRSEMNVSTLELGDSALYLCASSWAGGDTGELFFGEGSRLTVL.

This CDR3 reads CASSLSRQVPNYGYTF. The CDR3 DNA is TGTGCCAGCAGTTTATCGCGACAGGTCCCTAACTATGGCTACACCTTC. This chain connects TRBV27 to TRBJ1-2; D is possibly TRBD1 (6 bases). With 0 bases removed from V and 0 bases from J, the gap between germline ends came to 11 bases. In germline, CDR1 is MNHEY, CDR2 SMNVEV (reference sequence). The CDR3 is 16 amino acids.

V is TRBV28 and J is TRBJ1-2; a possible D gene is TRBD1 (5 bases). The germline V gene encodes CDR1 MDHEN and CDR2 SYDVKM. Deletions cut 6 bases from V and 3 bases from J, with 14 bases between. The CDR3 is 14 amino acids. CDR3 loop: CASSRGRVDYGYTF. The CDR3 DNA reads as TGTGCCAGCAGCCGGGGGAGGGTGGACTATGGCTACACCTTC.

Here the CDR3 DNA reads TGTGCCAGCAGCGGACTTCATGATGTCACAGATACGCAGTATTTT. Amino acid sequence: CASSGLHDVTDTQYF. This rearrangement joins TRBV6-1 to TRBJ2-3; tentatively, D is TRBD2 (5 bases). Germline V gene data show CDR1 as MNHNS and CDR2 as SASEGT. The CDR3 is 15 amino acids. Trimming left V 6 bases short and J 2 bases short, with 15 bases between.

The gene calls are TRBV5-6 and TRBJ1-2; maybe TRBD1 (6 bases). CDR3 length: 16 amino acids. Germline loops: CDR1 SGHDT, CDR2 YYEEEE. V lost 4 bases, J lost 4 bases, and 20 bases lay in between. The CDR3 coding sequence is TGTGCCAGCAGCCCGAGGTATTCGGACAGCCTCTATGGCTACACCTTC. This sequence encodes CASSPRYSDSLYGYTF.

The sample holds one count of this clone. This chain connects TRBV7-9 to TRBJ1-5; 7 bases map to TRBD1. With 4 bases clipped from V and 2 bases from J, the junction kept 5 bases outside the gene matches. The CDR3 runs 15 residues. Germline V gives CDR1 SEHNR, CDR2 FQNEAQ (reference sequence). The CDR3 DNA reads as TGTGCCAGCAGCTCCACCACAGGGGGCAATCAGCCCCAGCATTTT. This codes for CASSSTTGGNQPQHF.

The V gene is TRBV28, the J gene TRBJ1-5; TRBD1 aligns across 7 bases. Trimming cost V 5 bases and J 2 bases; bases outside gene matches: 3. The germline gives CDR1 MDHEN, CDR2 SYDVKM. The CDR3 is made up of 14 amino acids. In nucleotides, the CDR3 is TGTGCCAGCAGTCAGGGACAGCGCAATCAGCCCCAGCATTTT. Its protein is CASSQGQRNQPQHF.

The CDR3, as DNA: TGTGCCAGCAGCCTTAGGACAGGGGGGACCGGGGAGCTGTTTTTT. Translated, it gives CASSLRTGGTGELFF. The genes are TRBV5-4 and TRBJ2-2, with 10 bases lining up with TRBD1. The CDR3 has 15 amino acids. V lost 4 bases to trimming and J lost 5 bases; unmatched junction nucleotides: 5. CDR1 SGHNT and CDR2 YYREEE come from the germline V gene (reference sequence).

The chain couples TRBV5-1 to TRBJ2-5; maybe TRBD2 (7 bases). V was trimmed by 4 bases and J by 4 bases, leaving 17 bases between them. CDR3 length equals 15 residues. CDR1 SGHRS and CDR2 YFSETQ come from the germline V gene. This CDR3 reads CASSEGLGGRETQYF. For the CDR3, the DNA is TGCGCCAGCAGCGAAGGACTAGGGGGGAGAGAGACCCAGTACTTC. The whole variable domain, remainder taken from reference TRBV5-1 and TRBJ2-5, is KAGVTQTPRYLIKTRGQQVTLSCSPISGHRSVSWYQQTPGQGLQFLFEYFSETQRNKGNFPGRFSGRQFSNSRSEMNVSTLELGDSALYLCASSEGLGGRETQYFGPGTRLLVL.

This chain links TRBV5-4 with TRBJ2-7; 14 bases agree with TRBD2. V lost 3 bases and J lost 2; bases outside the gene matches: 7. The germline gives CDR1 SGHNT, CDR2 YYREEE (reference sequence). The CDR3 runs 17 residues. The CDR3 reads CASSSGTSGSRTYEQYF. DNA for the CDR3: TGTGCCAGCAGCTCGGGGACTAGCGGGAGCAGGACCTACGAGCAGTACTTC.

V usage is TRBV9 and J usage is TRBJ2-3; tentative D call: TRBD2 (5 bases). The CDR3 contains 15 residues. The V gene's germline CDR1 is SGDLS and CDR2 YYNGEE. With 6 bases removed from V and 6 bases from J, the gap between germline ends came to 20 bases. In nucleotides, the CDR3 is TGTGCCAGCACCACTACCTCGAACCGCGGGGATACGCAGTATTTT. This codes for CASTTTSNRGDTQYF.

The genes are TRBV4-1 and TRBJ2-1, with D tentatively TRBD2 (5 bases). The CDR3 spans 15 residues. The ends were cut back, 0 bases at V and 10 bases at J, with 16 bases in the middle. CDR1 is MGHRA and CDR2 is YSYEKL in the germline V gene. CDR3 in amino acids: CASSQEPLAVGEQFF. The CDR3 nucleotides read TGCGCCAGCAGCCAAGAACCTCTAGCTGTTGGCGAGCAGTTCTTC.

The chain combines TRBV5-4 with TRBJ2-3, with 11 bases identical to TRBD2. Per germline, CDR1 SGHNT and CDR2 YYREEE (reference sequence). Trimming removed 0 bases from V and 4 bases from J; junction bases left unmatched: 1. The CDR3 totals 15 residues. The CDR3 spells CASSLVAGGPDTQYF. For the CDR3, the DNA is TGTGCCAGCAGCTTGGTAGCGGGAGGGCCAGATACGCAGTATTTT.

The count of this clone is one. The chain employs TRBV7-3 and TRBJ2-6; D possibly matches TRBD1 or TRBD2 (5 bases each). Trimming cost V 3 bases and J 1 base, with 16 bases left between them. The germline V gene has CDR1 SGHTA and CDR2 FQGTGA. The CDR3 is 18 amino acids. The DNA for the CDR3 is TGTGCCAGCAGCTTGGGGGTTGGAGGCTCATCTGGGGCCAACGTCCTGACTTTC. Protein: CASSLGVGGSSGANVLTF.

The V and J genes are TRBV5-1 and TRBJ1-4; D remains unclear. The CDR3 has 14 residues. V dropped 2 bases and J dropped 4 bases, with 9 bases sitting between them. Germline CDR1 and CDR2: SGHRS and YFSETQ. CDR3 loop: CASSFIGSNEKLFF. In nucleotides, the CDR3 is TGCGCCAGCAGCTTTATAGGGAGTAATGAAAAACTGTTTTTT. The complete variable domain, with remaining parts taken from reference TRBV5-1 and TRBJ1-4, reads KAGVTQTPRYLIKTRGQQVTLSCSPISGHRSVSWYQQTPGQGLQFLFEYFSETQRNKGNFPGRFSGRQFSNSRSEMNVSTLELGDSALYLCASSFIGSNEKLFFGSGTQLSVL.

The rearrangement joins TRBV5-1 to TRBJ2-3; 10 positions agree with TRBD1. V shed 4 bases and J 4 bases; nucleotides not matched to a gene: 3. Germline V lookup: CDR1 SGHRS, CDR2 YFSETQ. This CDR3 region has 14 residues. The CDR3 here is CASSNGQGADTQYF. CDR3 bases: TGCGCCAGCAGCAACGGACAGGGGGCAGATACGCAGTATTTT.

This clone occurred once. One end of the junction is discordant with germline, which a read error may explain. This chain links TRBV4-1 with TRBJ1-5; TRBD1 is a possible D gene (5 bases). The CDR3 is 14 amino acids. Germline-derived CDR1 and CDR2 are MGHRA and YSYEKL. CDR3 region: CVSSQLGTNQPQHF. The CDR3 nucleotides read TGCGTCAGCAGCCAGCTGGGGACCAATCAGCCCCAGCATTTT.

V usage is TRBV9 and J usage is TRBJ2-1; 9 positions agree with TRBD2. Per the germline V gene, CDR1 is SGDLS and CDR2 is YYNGEE. V was clipped by 5 bases and J by 5 bases; unmatched bases: 8. The CDR3 spans 15 residues. For the CDR3, the DNA is TGTGCCAGCAGTCAGAGGAGCGGGGGGAACAATGAGCAGTTCTTC. As protein: CASSQRSGGNNEQFF.

The CDR3 protein is CASSLSGTGNTGELFF. CDR3 DNA: TGTGCCAGCAGCTTATCCGGGACCGGGAACACCGGGGAGCTGTTTTTT. V is TRBV7-3 and J is TRBJ2-2; either TRBD1 or TRBD2 may fit D (5 bases each). V gave up 2 bases and J gave up 1 base, with 11 bases separating them. The CDR3 length is 16 residues. CDR1 and CDR2 (germline): SGHTA, FQGTGA. Supplemented by reference TRBV7-3 and TRBJ2-2, the full variable domain reads GAGVSQTPSNKVTEKGKYVELRCDPISGHTALYWYRQSLGQGPEFLIYFQGTGAADDSGLPNDRFFAVRPEGSVSTLKIQRTERGDSAVYLCASSLSGTGNTGELFFGEGSRLTVL.

The chain uses TRBV28 and TRBJ1-2; TRBD1 matches 8 bases. V was clipped by 5 bases and J by 7 bases; unmatched bases: 9. The CDR3 runs 14 residues. Germline V gives CDR1 MDHEN, CDR2 SYDVKM. CDR3 DNA sequence: TGTGCCAGCAGTACGGGACAGGTTCTGGGTGGCTACACCTTC. It codes for CASSTGQVLGGYTF.

This chain connects TRBV7-2 to TRBJ1-1, with D perhaps TRBD1 (5 bases). Trimming pared 3 bases from V and 0 bases from J, leaving 11 bases between. Germline-derived CDR1 and CDR2 are SGHTA and FQGNSA. This CDR3 is 15 amino acids long. In DNA form, the CDR3 reads TGTGCCAGCAGCTTCGGGGGATTCATGAACACTGAAGCTTTCTTT. Its translation is CASSFGGFMNTEAFF.

This clone was seen just once. The chain carries TRBV27 and TRBJ2-7, with 7 bases lining up with TRBD2. Looked up from germline, CDR1 is MNHEY and CDR2 is SMNVEV (reference sequence). V was pared by 6 bases and J by 4 bases, with 12 bases of the junction left unmatched. The CDR3 sequence is 15 residues long. DNA of the CDR3: TGTGCCAGCAGCATGACCGGGACTACATTATACGAGCAGTACTTC. Its translation: CASSMTGTTLYEQYF.

The chain couples TRBV9 to TRBJ1-1, with 10 nucleotides matching TRBD1. V gave up 4 bases and J gave up 5 bases; unmatched junction bases: 5. The germline V gene encodes CDR1 SGDLS and CDR2 YYNGEE. This CDR3 has 14 amino acids. The CDR3 region is CASSFGTGETEAFF. For the CDR3, the DNA is TGTGCCAGCAGCTTCGGGACAGGGGAGACTGAAGCTTTCTTT. The full variable domain, in which reference TRBV9 and TRBJ1-1 provide the parts outside the CDR3, is DSGVTQTPKHLITATGQRVTLRCSPRSGDLSVYWYQQSLDQGLQFLIQYYNGEERAKGNILERFSAQQFPDLHSELNLSSLELGDSALYFCASSFGTGETEAFFGQGTRLTVV.

The chain joins TRBV18 to TRBJ2-5, with 10 bases fitting TRBD2. CDR3 length: 17 amino acids. V shed 0 bases and J 3 bases; nucleotides not matched to a gene: 7. The germline CDR1 and CDR2 sequences are KGHSH and LQKENI. The CDR3 loop reads CASSPPGLAGVKETQYF. Written as DNA, the CDR3 is TGTGCCAGCTCACCACCGGGGCTAGCGGGAGTTAAAGAGACCCAGTACTTC.

The chain combines TRBV29-1 with TRBJ1-2, with unresolved D. CDR1 is SQVTM and CDR2 is ANQGSEA in the germline V gene. This CDR3 region has 11 residues. The V gene lost 4 bases and the J gene lost 3 bases, with 6 bases spanning the gap. The chain's CDR3 is CSVGDYYGYTF. In DNA form, the CDR3 reads TGCAGCGTTGGAGACTACTATGGCTACACCTTC.

The V and J genes are TRBV29-1 and TRBJ2-5; 16 nucleotides match TRBD2. The germline V gene encodes CDR1 SQVTM and CDR2 ANQGSEA. V lost 6 bases and J lost 5; bases outside the gene matches: 6. The length of the CDR3 is 15 residues. The CDR3 loop reads CSVWGLAGGSETQYF. The CDR3 bases are TGCAGCGTGTGGGGACTAGCGGGAGGGTCTGAGACCCAGTACTTC.